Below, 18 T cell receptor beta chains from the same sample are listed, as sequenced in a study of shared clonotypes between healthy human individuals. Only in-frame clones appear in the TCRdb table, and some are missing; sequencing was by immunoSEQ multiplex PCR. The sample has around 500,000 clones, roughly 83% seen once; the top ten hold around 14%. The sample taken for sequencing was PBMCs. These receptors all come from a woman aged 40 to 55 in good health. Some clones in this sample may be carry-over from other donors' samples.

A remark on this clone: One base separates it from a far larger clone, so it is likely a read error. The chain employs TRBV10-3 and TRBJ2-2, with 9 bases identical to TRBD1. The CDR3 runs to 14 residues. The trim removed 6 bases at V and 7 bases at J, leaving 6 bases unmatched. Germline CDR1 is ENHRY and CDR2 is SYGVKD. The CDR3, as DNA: TGTGCCATCAGGGGACAGGGAAGGGGCGGGGAGCTGTTTTTT. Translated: CAIRGQGRGGELFF.

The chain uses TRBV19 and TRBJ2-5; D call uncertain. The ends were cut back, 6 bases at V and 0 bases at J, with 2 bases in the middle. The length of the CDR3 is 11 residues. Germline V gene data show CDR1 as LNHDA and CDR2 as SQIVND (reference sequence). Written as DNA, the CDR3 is TGTGCCAGTAGGAACCAAGAGACCCAGTACTTC. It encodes CASRNQETQYF.

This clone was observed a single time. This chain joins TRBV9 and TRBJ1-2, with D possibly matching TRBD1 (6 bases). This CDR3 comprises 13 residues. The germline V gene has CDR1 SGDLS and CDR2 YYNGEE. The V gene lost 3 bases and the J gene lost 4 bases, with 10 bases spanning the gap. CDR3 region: CASSATGSYGYTF. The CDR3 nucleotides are TGTGCCAGCAGCGCAACAGGGAGCTATGGCTACACCTTC. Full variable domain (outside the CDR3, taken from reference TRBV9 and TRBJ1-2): DSGVTQTPKHLITATGQRVTLRCSPRSGDLSVYWYQQSLDQGLQFLIQYYNGEERAKGNILERFSAQQFPDLHSELNLSSLELGDSALYFCASSATGSYGYTFGSGTRLTVV.

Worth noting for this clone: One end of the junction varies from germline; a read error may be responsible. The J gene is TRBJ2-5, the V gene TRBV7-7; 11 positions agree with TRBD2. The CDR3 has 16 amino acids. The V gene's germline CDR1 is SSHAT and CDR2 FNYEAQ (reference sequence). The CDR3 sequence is CASSPRTSGQKETQYF. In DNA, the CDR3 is TGTGCTAGCAGCCCTCGGACTAGCGGGCAGAAAGAGACCCAGTACTTC.

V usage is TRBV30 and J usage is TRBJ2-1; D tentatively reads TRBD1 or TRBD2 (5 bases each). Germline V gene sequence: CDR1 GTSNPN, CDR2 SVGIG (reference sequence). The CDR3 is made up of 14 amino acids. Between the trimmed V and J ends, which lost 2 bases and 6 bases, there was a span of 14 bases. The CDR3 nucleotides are TGTGCCTGGAGTATGGGGGATTGGGGCAATGAGCAGTTCTTC. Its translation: CAWSMGDWGNEQFF.

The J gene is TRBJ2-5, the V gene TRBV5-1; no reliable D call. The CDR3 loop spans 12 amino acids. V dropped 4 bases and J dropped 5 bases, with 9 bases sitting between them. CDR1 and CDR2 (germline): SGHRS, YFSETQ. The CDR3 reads CASSKDGETQYF. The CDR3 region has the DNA TGCGCCAGCAGCAAGGATGGCGAGACCCAGTACTTC.

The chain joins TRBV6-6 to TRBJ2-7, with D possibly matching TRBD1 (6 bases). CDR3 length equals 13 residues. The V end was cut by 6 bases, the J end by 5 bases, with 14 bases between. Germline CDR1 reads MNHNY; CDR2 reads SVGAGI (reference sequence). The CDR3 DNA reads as TGTGCCAGCAGGCAGGCAGGGGTCCACGAGCAGTACTTC. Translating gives CASRQAGVHEQYF.

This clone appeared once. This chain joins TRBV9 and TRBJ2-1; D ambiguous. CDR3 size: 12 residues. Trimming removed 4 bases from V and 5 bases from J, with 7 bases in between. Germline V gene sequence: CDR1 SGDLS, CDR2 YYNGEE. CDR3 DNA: TGTGCCAGCAGCAGACTTGACAATGAGCAGTTCTTC. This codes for CASSRLDNEQFF.

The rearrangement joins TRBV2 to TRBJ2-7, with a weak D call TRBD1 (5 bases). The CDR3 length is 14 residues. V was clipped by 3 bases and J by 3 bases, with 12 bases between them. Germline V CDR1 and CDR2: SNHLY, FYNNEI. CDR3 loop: CASSEVQGYYEQYF. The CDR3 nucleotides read TGTGCCAGCAGTGAGGTTCAGGGCTACTACGAGCAGTACTTC.

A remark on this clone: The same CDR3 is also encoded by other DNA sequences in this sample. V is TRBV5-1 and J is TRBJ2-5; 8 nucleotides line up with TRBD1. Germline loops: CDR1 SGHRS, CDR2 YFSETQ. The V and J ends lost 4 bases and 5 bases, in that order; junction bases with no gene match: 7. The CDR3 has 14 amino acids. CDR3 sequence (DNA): TGCGCCAGCAGCCTCGGACAGGGAGGCGAGACCCAGTACTTC. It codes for CASSLGQGGETQYF.

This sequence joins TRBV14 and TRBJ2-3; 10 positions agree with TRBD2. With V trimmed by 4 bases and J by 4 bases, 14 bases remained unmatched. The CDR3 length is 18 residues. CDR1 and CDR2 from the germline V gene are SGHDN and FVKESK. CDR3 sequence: CASSPGTRAGGQADTQYF. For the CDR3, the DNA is TGTGCCAGCAGCCCGGGAACTAGAGCGGGAGGGCAGGCAGATACGCAGTATTTT.

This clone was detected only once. The CDR3 loop reads CASSPDRAAYEQYF. In DNA form, the CDR3 reads TGTGCCAGCAGCCCGGACAGGGCCGCCTACGAGCAGTACTTC. The chain couples TRBV7-9 to TRBJ2-7, with TRBD1 matching over 8 bases. The CDR3 has 14 residues. Trimming cost V 5 bases and J 2 bases; bases outside gene matches: 5. CDR1 is SEHNR and CDR2 is FQNEAQ in the germline V gene (reference sequence).

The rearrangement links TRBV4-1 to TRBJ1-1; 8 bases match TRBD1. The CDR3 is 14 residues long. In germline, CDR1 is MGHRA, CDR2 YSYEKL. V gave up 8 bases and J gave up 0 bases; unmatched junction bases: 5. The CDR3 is CASATGVMNTEAFF. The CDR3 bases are TGCGCCAGCGCGACAGGGGTAATGAACACTGAAGCTTTCTTT.

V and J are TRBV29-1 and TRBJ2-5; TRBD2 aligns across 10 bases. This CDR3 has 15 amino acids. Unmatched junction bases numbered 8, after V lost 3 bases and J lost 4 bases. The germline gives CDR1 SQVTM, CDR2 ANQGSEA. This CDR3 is CSVDSSGRASETQYF. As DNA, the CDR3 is TGCAGCGTTGATAGCAGCGGGAGGGCCTCAGAGACCCAGTACTTC.

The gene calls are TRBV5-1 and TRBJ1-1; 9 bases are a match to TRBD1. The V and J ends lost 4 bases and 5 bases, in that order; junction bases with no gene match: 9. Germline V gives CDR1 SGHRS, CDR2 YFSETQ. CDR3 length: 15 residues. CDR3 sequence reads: CASSRRQGGRTEAFF. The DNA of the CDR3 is TGCGCCAGCAGCCGAAGACAGGGGGGAAGAACTGAAGCTTTCTTT.

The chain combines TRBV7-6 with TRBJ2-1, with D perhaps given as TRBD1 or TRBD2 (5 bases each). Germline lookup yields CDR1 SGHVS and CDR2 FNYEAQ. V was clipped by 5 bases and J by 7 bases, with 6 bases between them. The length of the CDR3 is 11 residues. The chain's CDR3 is CASSGGNEQFF. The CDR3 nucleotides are TGTGCCAGCAGCGGGGGAAATGAGCAGTTCTTC.

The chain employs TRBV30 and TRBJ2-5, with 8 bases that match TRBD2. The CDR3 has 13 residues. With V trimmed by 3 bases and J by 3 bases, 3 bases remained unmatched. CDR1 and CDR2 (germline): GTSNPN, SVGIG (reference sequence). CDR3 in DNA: TGTGCCTGGAGAAAGCGGGGGAAAGAGACCCAGTACTTC. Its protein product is CAWRKRGKETQYF.

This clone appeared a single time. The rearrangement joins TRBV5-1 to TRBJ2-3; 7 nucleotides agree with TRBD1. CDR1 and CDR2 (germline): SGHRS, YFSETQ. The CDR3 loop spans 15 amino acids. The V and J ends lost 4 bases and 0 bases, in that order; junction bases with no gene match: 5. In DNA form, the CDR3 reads TGCGCCAGCAGCGGGACAGTTTCTAGCACAGATACGCAGTATTTT. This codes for CASSGTVSSTDTQYF.